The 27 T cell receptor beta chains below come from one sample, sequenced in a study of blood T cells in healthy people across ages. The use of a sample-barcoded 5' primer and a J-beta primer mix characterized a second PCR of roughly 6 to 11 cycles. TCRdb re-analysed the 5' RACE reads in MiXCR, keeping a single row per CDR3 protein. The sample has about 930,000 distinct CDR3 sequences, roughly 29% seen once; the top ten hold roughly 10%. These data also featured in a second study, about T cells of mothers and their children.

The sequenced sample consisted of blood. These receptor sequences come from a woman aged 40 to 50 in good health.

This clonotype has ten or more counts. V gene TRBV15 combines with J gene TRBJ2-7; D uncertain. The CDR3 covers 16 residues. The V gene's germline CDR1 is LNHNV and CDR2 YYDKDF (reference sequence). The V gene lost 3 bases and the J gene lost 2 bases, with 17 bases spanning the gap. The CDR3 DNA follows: TGTGCCACCAGCAGGGGCTCCCAGGACGGAACCTACGAGCAGTACTTC. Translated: CATSRGSQDGTYEQYF.

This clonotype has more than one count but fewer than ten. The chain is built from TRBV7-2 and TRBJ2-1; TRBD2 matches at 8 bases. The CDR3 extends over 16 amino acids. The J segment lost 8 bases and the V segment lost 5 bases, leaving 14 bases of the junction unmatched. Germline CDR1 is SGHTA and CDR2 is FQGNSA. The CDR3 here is CASSPSRSGGGDEQFF. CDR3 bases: TGTGCCAGCAGCCCTTCAAGGAGCGGGGGAGGCGATGAGCAGTTCTTC.

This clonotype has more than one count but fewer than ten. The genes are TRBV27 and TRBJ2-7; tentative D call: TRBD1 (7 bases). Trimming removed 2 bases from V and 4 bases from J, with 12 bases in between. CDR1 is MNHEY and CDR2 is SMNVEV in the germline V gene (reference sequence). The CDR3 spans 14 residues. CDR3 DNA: TGTGCCAGCAGTTTAATATCAGGGGGGTACGAGCAGTACTTC. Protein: CASSLISGGYEQYF.

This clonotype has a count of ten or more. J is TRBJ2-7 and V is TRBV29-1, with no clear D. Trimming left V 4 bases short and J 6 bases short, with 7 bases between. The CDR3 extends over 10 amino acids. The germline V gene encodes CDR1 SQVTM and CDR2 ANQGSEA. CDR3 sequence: CSVVIFEQYF. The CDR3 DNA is TGCAGCGTTGTTATCTTCGAGCAGTACTTC.

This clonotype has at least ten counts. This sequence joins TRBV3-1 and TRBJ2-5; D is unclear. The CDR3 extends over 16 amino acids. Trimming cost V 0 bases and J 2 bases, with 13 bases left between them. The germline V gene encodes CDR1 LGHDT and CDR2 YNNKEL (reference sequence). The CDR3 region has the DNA TGTGCCAGCAGCCAAGATCTCGGCACGGAACAAGAGACCCAGTACTTC. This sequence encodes CASSQDLGTEQETQYF.

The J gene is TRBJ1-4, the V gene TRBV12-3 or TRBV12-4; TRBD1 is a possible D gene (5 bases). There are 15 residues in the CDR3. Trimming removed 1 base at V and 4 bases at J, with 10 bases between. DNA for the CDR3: TGTGCCAGCAGTTTAGGCTCAGGGATTAATGAAAAACTGTTTTTT. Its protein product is CASSLGSGINEKLFF.

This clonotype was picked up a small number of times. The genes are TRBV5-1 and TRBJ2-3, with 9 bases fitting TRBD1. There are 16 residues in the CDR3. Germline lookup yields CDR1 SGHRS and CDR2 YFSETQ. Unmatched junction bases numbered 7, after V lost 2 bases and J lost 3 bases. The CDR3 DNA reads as TGCGCCAGCAGCTTACCCCGGGACAGGGCTACAGATACGCAGTATTTT. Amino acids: CASSLPRDRATDTQYF.

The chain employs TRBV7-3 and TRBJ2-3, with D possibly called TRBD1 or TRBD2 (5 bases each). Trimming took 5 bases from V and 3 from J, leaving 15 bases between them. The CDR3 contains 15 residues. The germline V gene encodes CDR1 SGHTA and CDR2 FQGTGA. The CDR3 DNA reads TGTGCCAGCAGCCCCTCCAGGGAGCGGACAGATACGCAGTATTTT. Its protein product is CASSPSRERTDTQYF.

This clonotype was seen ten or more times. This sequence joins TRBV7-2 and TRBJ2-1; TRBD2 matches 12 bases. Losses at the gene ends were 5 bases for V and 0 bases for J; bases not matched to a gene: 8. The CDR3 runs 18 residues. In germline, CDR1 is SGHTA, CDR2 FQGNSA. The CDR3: CASSPTSGGPFSYNEQFF. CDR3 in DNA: TGTGCCAGCAGCCCGACTAGCGGGGGCCCCTTCTCCTACAATGAGCAGTTCTTC.

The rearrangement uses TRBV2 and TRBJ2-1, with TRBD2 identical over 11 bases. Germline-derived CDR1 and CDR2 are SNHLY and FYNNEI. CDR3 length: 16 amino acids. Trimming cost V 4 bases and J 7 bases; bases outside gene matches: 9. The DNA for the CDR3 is TGTGCCAGCAGTGCTCTACTAGCGGGGGCAGGGAATGAGCAGTTCTTC. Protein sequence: CASSALLAGAGNEQFF.

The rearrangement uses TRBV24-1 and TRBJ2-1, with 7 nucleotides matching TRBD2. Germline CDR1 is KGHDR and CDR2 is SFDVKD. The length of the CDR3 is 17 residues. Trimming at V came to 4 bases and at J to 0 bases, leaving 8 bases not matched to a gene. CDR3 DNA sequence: TGTGCCACCAGTGACCATCTAGCGGCCAGCTCCTACAATGAGCAGTTCTTC. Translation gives CATSDHLAASSYNEQFF.

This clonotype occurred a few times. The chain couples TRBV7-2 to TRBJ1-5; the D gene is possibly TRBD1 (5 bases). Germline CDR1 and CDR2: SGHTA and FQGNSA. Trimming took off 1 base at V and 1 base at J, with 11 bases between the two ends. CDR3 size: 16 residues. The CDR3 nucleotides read TGTGCCAGCAGCTTAGTAGGGACCGGGAGCAATCAGCCCCAGCATTTT. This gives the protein CASSLVGTGSNQPQHF.

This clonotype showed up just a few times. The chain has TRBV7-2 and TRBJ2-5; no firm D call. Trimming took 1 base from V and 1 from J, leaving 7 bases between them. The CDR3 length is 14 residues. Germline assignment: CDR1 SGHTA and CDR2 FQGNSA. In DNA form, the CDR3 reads TGTGCCAGCAGCTTAGAGAAGCTCCAAGAGACCCAGTACTTC. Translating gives CASSLEKLQETQYF.

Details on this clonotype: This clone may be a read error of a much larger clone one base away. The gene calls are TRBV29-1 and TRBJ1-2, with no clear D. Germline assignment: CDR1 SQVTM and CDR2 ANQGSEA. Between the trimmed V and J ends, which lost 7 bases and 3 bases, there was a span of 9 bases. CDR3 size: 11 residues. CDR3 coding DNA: TGCAGCGCTCTGGACCACTATGGCTACACCTTC. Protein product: CSALDHYGYTF.

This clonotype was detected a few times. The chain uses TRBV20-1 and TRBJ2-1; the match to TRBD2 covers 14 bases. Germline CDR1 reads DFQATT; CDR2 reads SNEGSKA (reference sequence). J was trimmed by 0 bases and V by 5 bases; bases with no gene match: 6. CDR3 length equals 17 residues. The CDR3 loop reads CSAGGLAGASSYNEQFF. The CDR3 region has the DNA TGCAGTGCTGGGGGACTAGCGGGGGCAAGCTCCTACAATGAGCAGTTCTTC.

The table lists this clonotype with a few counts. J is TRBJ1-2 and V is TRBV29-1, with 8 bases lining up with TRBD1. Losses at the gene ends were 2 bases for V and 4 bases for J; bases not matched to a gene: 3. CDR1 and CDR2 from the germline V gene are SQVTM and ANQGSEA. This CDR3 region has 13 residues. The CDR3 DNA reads TGCAGCGTTGAATGGGACAGGTCCTATGGCTACACCTTC. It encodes CSVEWDRSYGYTF.

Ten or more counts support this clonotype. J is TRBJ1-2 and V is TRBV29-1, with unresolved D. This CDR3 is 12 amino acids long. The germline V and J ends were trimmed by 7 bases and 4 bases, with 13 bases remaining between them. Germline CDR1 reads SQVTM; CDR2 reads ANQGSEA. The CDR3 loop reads CSGIDGSYGYTF. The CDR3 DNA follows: TGCAGCGGGATAGACGGATCCTATGGCTACACCTTC.

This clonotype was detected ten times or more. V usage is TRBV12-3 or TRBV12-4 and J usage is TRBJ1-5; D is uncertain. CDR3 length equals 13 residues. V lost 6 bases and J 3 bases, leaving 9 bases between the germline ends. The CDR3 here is CASSWGSNQPQHF. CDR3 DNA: TGTGCCAGCAGCTGGGGTTCCAATCAGCCCCAGCATTTT.

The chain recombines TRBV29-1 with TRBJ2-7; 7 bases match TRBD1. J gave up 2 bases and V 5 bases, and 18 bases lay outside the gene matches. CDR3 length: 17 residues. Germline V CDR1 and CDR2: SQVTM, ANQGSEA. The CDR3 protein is CSVSDPTGATVTYEQYF. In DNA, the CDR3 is TGCAGCGTTAGCGACCCTACAGGGGCCACCGTAACCTACGAGCAGTACTTC.

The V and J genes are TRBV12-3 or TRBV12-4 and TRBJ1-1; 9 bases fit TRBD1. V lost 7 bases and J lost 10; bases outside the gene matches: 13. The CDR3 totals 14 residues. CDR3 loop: CASTQAGTGRGAFF. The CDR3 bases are TGTGCCAGCACCCAAGCCGGGACAGGGAGAGGAGCTTTCTTT.

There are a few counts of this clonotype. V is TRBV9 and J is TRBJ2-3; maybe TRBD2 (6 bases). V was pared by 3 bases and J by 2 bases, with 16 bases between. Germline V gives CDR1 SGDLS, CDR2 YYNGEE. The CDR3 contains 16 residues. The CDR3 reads CASSATSSILTDTQYF. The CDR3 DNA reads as TGTGCCAGCAGCGCCACTAGCTCCATACTCACAGATACGCAGTATTTT.

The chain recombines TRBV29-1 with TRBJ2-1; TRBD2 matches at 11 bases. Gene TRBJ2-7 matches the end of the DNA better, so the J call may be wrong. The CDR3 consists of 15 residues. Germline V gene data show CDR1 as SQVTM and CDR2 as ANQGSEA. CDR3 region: CSVDIAGGQGNEQYF. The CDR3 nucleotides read TGCAGCGTTGACATAGCGGGGGGGCAAGGGAATGAGCAGTACTTC.

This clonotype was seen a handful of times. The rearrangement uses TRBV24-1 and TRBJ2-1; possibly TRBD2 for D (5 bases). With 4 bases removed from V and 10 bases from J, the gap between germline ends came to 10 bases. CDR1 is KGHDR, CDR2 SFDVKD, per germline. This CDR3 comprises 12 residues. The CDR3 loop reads CATSEGGGEQFF. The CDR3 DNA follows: TGTGCCACCAGTGAGGGTGGCGGGGAGCAGTTCTTC.

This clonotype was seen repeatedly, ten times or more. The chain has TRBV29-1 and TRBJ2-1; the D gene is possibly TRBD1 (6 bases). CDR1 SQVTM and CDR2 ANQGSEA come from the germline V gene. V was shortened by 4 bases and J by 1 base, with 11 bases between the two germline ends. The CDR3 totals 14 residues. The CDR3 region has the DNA TGCAGCGTTGGAATGACAGGATCCTACAATGAGCAGTTCTTC. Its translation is CSVGMTGSYNEQFF.

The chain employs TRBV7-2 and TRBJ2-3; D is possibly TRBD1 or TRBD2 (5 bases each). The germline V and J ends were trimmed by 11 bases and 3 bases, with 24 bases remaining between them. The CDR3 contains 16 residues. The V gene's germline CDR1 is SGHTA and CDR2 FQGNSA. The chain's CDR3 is CAGNLDRGLGTDTQYF. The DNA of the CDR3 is TGTGCCGGCAACTTAGATCGGGGCTTGGGGACAGATACGCAGTATTTT.

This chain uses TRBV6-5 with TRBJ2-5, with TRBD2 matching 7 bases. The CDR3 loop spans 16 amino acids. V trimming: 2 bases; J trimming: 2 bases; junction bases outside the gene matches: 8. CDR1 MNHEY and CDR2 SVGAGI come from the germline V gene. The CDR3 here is CASSYATRTSQETQYF. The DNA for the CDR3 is TGTGCCAGCAGTTACGCAACTCGGACTAGTCAAGAGACCCAGTACTTC.

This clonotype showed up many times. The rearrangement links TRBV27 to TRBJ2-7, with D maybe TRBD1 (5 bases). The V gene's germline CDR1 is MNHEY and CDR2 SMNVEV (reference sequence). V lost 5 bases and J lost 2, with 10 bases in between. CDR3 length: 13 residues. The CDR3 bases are TGTGCCAGCAGTCCAGGGTCCCCCTACGAGCAGTACTTC. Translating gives CASSPGSPYEQYF.